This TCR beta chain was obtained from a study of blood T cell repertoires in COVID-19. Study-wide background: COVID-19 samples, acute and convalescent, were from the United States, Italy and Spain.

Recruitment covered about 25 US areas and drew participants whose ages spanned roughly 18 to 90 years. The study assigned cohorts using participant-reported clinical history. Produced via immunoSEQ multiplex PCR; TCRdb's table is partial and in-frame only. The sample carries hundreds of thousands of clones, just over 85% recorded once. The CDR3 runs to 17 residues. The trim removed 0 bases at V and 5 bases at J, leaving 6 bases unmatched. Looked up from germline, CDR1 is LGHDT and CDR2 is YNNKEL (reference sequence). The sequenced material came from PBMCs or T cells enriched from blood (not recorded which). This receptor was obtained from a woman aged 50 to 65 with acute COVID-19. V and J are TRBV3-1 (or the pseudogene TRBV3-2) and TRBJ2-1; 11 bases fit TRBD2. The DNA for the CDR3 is TGTGCCAGCAGCCAAGATAGCGCGGGACTAGCGGACAATGAGCAGTTCTTC. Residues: CASSQDSAGLADNEQFF.